This T cell receptor beta chain appears in the sequencing data of a study of T-cell reconstitution after alpha-beta-depleted transplantation in children. The CDR3 has 10 amino acids. V was trimmed by 6 bases and J by 5 bases, leaving 5 bases between them. The germline V gene has CDR1 SNHLY and CDR2 FYNNEI. Unique molecular identifiers were incorporated into the prepared TCRbeta library. TCRdb analysed the PCR reads with MiXCR anew, one entry per CDR3 protein. The sample has about 210,000 distinct CDR3 sequences; around a sixth are singletons. V is TRBV2 and J is TRBJ2-7; D unresolved. This receptor was obtained from a male patient aged 2-10 years who had a stem cell transplant for acute lymphoblastic leukemia, so the T cells may come from the graft donor. Here the sequenced sample was PBMCs, mostly from graft donor cells, taken 360 days after TCRalphabeta/CD19-depleted stem cell transplant. In DNA, the CDR3 is TGTGCCAGCAGGTGGGACGAGCAGTACTTC. It translates to CASRWDEQYF.